The entry below gives a single T cell receptor beta chain sequence along with its context. No antigen is known for it. Within one base of it there is no much larger clone, and no base qualities were kept. The CDR3 covers 13 residues, taking in both the cysteine and the phenylalanine. Just CDR3 DNA is preserved here, 39 bases in frame from base 1. CDR1 and CDR2 are read off the germline V gene as MDHEN and SYDVKM. V is clipped by 3 bases and J by 4 bases, and the sequence between their germline boundaries is 6 bases long. The sample comes from a study of blood T cell repertoires in COVID-19 (TCRdb year 2020). Notes on the research overall: Collaborator samples came from the United States, Italy and Spain and covered acute and convalescent phases of COVID-19. The samples were drawn from the first 160 participants of the ongoing ImmuneRACE study and from some 1,300 subjects provided by 6 global collaborators. The repertoires were released in a freely available public database meant as a resource for research on the immune response to SARS-CoV-2. The material from the prospective study consisted of cDNA or gDNA derived from T cells, B-cell-depleted T cells, or PBMCs. Where HLA class I and class II types were available, the types were taken from metadata supplied by the sample provider, not from assay-based typing. The dataset comprised deeply sampled blood TCRbeta repertoires from subjects exposed to, actively infected with, or recovered from COVID-19. The sample metadata nearly always contained a de-identified subject ID, COVID-19 status, age in years and sex. The research as a whole found: The amount of clinical and demographic metadata varied by source and participant and was provided uncurated.

The immunoSEQ Assay, a bias-controlled multiplex PCR, was used to amplify TCRbeta CDR3 regions from genomic DNA. Concerning the study's data processing: Nucleated cell counts per sample were estimated from amplification of reference gene primers within the assay. To quantify the absolute abundance of each unique TCRbeta CDR3 rearrangement, sequence reads were collapsed and filtered. For each sample, productive Simpson clonality was calculated by taking the square root of Simpson's diversity index across productive rearrangements. The immuneACCESS repertoire file appears here via TCRdb, limited to in-frame rearrangements. These files lack a portion of the clones; in checked studies, under half of the deficit traces to unresolved V genes, and the cause of the others is not known. V and J calls and clone size are as listed in that table; D and trimming were resolved from the DNA. Recorded for this sample are around 330,000 clones; about 91% of them occurred a single time. Together, the top ten hold more than 8.5% of the sample.

Enrolling through a virtual design, the prospective study's participants ranged in age from about 18 to 89 years and lived across roughly 23 United States geographic areas. In the prospective study, cohorts were assigned on the basis of participant-reported clinical history obtained from a screening survey and a study questionnaire. Recovered participants in ImmuneRACE Cohort 3 were defined as having two consecutive negative NP/OP PCR tests, clearance from a healthcare professional, or resolution of symptoms. In the prospective study, mobile phlebotomists collected whole blood, serum and a nasopharyngeal or oropharyngeal swab from each participant. Prospective study participants could optionally give additional blood draws and questionnaires over a 2-month period. Blood samples from the prospective study were shipped frozen or at room temperature prior to DNA extraction.

The chain links TRBV28 with TRBJ1-4; the D gene is perhaps TRBD1, on 5 matching bases. Input material: PBMCs or T cells enriched from blood (not recorded which). The TCR sequence derives from a young woman who had recovered from COVID-19. The CDR3 here reads CASSLGGNEKLFF. The sequence in DNA is TGTGCCAGCAGTTTGGGGGGTAATGAAAAACTGTTTTTT.